The following is a TCR beta chain sequence with its context. The target antigen is unknown. The sample is drawn from a study of T cells in narcolepsy. Data came from immunoSEQ multiplex PCR; TCRdb stores just in-frame clones and leaves some out. Of about 27,000 clones listed, roughly 86% are singletons. Trimming left V 1 base short and J 4 bases short, with 10 bases between. Looked up from germline, CDR1 is SEHNR and CDR2 is FQNEAQ (reference sequence). The CDR3 runs 14 residues. Notes on the study in general: HCRT-specific and TRIB2-specific autoreactive clonotypes appeared among same-patient CSF and blood CD4+ clonotypes.

The V gene is TRBV7-9, the J gene TRBJ1-1, with TRBD1 as a possible D gene (6 bases). The source is a human donor with narcolepsy. What was sequenced was CD45RA- memory CD4+ T cells from PBMCs. CDR3 DNA sequence: TGTGCCAGCAGCTTAGAGGGGGGGAGCACTGAAGCTTTCTTT. As protein: CASSLEGGSTEAFF.